This TCR beta chain was sequenced during a study of human T cells and chemical hapten exposure. Study-wide context: How much TCR each sample yielded varied, mostly because pooled library volumes differed slightly.

V was cut by 3 bases and J by 5 bases, with 5 bases left in between. CDR3 size: 12 residues. Germline V gives CDR1 SNHLY, CDR2 FYNNEI. This clonotype was seen ten or more times. Individual cDNA molecules (in the library) carried attached unique molecular identifiers. Authors' processing steps: TCRs per sample had a median of approximately 100,000 and ranged from about 23,224 to 700,000. In TCRdb, the RACE reads were re-called with MiXCR into one record per CDR3 protein. TCRdb's processing, not the authors' own work, is the source of the V and J calls. Of 85,000 to 100,000 distinct CDR3 sequences listed, 9.5% to 11% are singletons. Time point noted: patch test 2, 6 weeks after DPC sensitization. Treatment noted: therapeutic diphenylcyclopropenone sensitization with weekly scalp DPC. Total RNA was isolated from whole blood that had not been fractionated.

The rearrangement uses TRBV2 and TRBJ2-4; no clear D. The specimen comprised whole blood, sampled in connection with sensitization to the hapten diphenylcyclopropenone (DPC). This TCR came from a man aged 35-49 years with alopecia areata. Some clones in this sample may be carry-over from other donors' samples. This CDR3 is CASSDGQNIQYF. In DNA form, the CDR3 reads TGTGCCAGCAGTGATGGGCAAAACATTCAGTACTTC.